The 8 T cell receptor beta chains below come from one sample, sequenced in a study of PD-L1 blockade in urothelial cancer. Specified time point: peripheral blood 6 weeks after treatment start. Clones were sequenced by immunoSEQ multiplex PCR, and TCRdb holds only the in-frame ones, with some missing. The sample lists 45,000 to 60,000 clones, 88% occurring once. The input for sequencing was PBMCs, taken around atezolizumab (anti-PD-L1) treatment. These receptors originate from a man aged 55 to 70 with urothelial cancer.

The chain carries TRBV18 and TRBJ2-3, with TRBD1 as a possible D gene (5 bases). Per germline, CDR1 KGHSH and CDR2 LQKENI. The CDR3 is 15 residues long. Trimming pared 3 bases from V and 2 bases from J, leaving 12 bases between. In DNA, the CDR3 is TGTGCCAGCTCACCGGGTAGCAGGGACACAGATACGCAGTATTTT. Its protein product is CASSPGSRDTDTQYF. Full variable domain (outside the CDR3, taken from reference TRBV18 and TRBJ2-3): NAGVMQNPRHLVRRRGQEARLRCSPMKGHSHVYWYRQLPEEGLKFMVYLQKENIIDESGMPKERFSAEFPKEGPSILRIQQVVRGDSAAYFCASSPGSRDTDTQYFGPGTRLTVL.

The chain combines TRBV5-6 with TRBJ2-2, with D possibly being TRBD2 (6 bases). Trimming removed 0 bases from V and 3 bases from J, with 9 bases in between. Germline-derived CDR1 and CDR2 are SGHDT and YYEEEE. The CDR3 covers 15 residues. CDR3 in DNA: TGTGCCAGCAGCTTGGCGGGGGAGGACACCGGGGAGCTGTTTTTT. This gives the protein CASSLAGEDTGELFF.

This chain links TRBV29-1 with TRBJ1-1; D is possibly TRBD1 (6 bases). This CDR3 has 13 residues. Germline loops: CDR1 SQVTM, CDR2 ANQGSEA. V dropped 5 bases and J dropped 7 bases, with 17 bases sitting between them. DNA for the CDR3: TGCAGCGTTCGAAAAGGACAGAGCTATGAAGCTTTCTTT. As protein: CSVRKGQSYEAFF.

This sequence joins TRBV10-1 and TRBJ2-6; 11 nucleotides line up with TRBD1. The CDR3 covers 16 residues. V dropped 6 bases and J dropped 4; count of bases not matched to a gene: 5. Per the germline V gene, CDR1 is WNHNN and CDR2 is SYGVQD (reference sequence). The CDR3 nucleotides read TGCGCCAGCAGCCGAGGACAGGGGGCAGGGGCCAACGTCCTGACTTTC. Translation gives CASSRGQGAGANVLTF.

The chain uses TRBV27 and TRBJ1-1; a weak D match, TRBD1 (5 bases). The CDR3 loop spans 13 amino acids. CDR1 and CDR2 (germline): MNHEY, SMNVEV (reference sequence). V was cut by 6 bases and J by 1 base, with 9 bases left in between. CDR3 loop: CASSREQNTEAFF. In DNA form, the CDR3 reads TGTGCCAGCAGCAGGGAACAGAACACTGAAGCTTTCTTT.

In DNA, the CDR3 is TGTGCCAGCAGTTTAGAGGCAGGGGCCTCCTATAATTCACCCCTCCACTTT. This translates into CASSLEAGASYNSPLHF. The chain employs TRBV27 and TRBJ1-6; possible D gene TRBD1, 6 bases. Germline lookup yields CDR1 MNHEY and CDR2 SMNVEV (reference sequence). The CDR3 is made up of 17 amino acids. The V end lost 2 bases, the J end lost 0 bases, and 11 bases lay between the germline ends.

V usage is TRBV6-1 and J usage is TRBJ1-4, with D hard to call. There are 15 residues in the CDR3. CDR1 is MNHNS and CDR2 is SASEGT in the germline V gene. Deletions cut 5 bases from V and 0 bases from J, with 10 bases between. DNA of the CDR3: TGTGCCAGCAGTCGAGACGGGGCAACTAATGAAAAACTGTTTTTT. Protein: CASSRDGATNEKLFF.

This clone has more than one count but fewer than ten. The rearrangement uses TRBV7-8 and TRBJ1-5; D not resolved. CDR3 size: 16 residues. V was shortened by 4 bases and J by 2 bases, with 15 bases between the two germline ends. Germline V lookup: CDR1 SGHVS, CDR2 FQNEAQ. The CDR3 reads CASSSYKDIRNQPQHF. CDR3 coding DNA: TGTGCCAGCAGCTCTTACAAAGACATCCGCAATCAGCCCCAGCATTTT.